This TCR beta chain was identified in a study of blood T cell repertoires in COVID-19. As for the study in general: COVID-19 samples from acute and convalescent phases originated in the United States, Italy and Spain. In each case, the material was cDNA or gDNA derived from T cells, B-cell-depleted T cells, or PBMCs.

This CDR3 region has 12 residues. V was clipped by 10 bases and J by 4 bases, with 10 bases between them. CDR1 is KGHDR, CDR2 SFDVKD, per germline. Study processing details: Quantification of nucleated cells was approximated via reference gene primer amplification. The data were produced by immunoSEQ multiplex PCR, yet TCRdb's version contains in-frame clones alone and is incomplete. V and J calls and clone size are those listed in that table; D and trimming were worked out from the DNA. This table holds 70,000 to 95,000 clones, about 81% found once. This clonotype was obtained from a human donor in a cohort sampled during active COVID-19. Sequencing used peripheral blood. The genes are TRBV24-1 and TRBJ1-3, with D unresolved. CDR3 DNA: TGTGCCACTAGAGCCAAGGGAAACACCATATATTTT. It is translated as CATRAKGNTIYF.